The source of this T cell receptor (beta chain) is a study of control samples from healthy donors and cancer patients. Produced via immunoSEQ multiplex PCR; TCRdb's table is partial and in-frame only. The profile shows some 120,000 clones, almost 95% of them singletons. CDR3 length: 14 residues. Trimming removed 1 base from V and 5 bases from J, with 8 bases in between. Germline-derived CDR1 and CDR2 are LGHDT and YNNKEL (reference sequence). The sequence was collected from a man at least 80 years old with head and neck cancer. The chain carries TRBV3-1 (or the pseudogene TRBV3-2) and TRBJ1-4; D is undetermined. Sequenced sample: PBMCs. Here the CDR3 reads CASSQVGGNEKLFF. In DNA, the CDR3 is TGTGCCAGCAGCCAAGTAGGTGGAAATGAAAAACTGTTTTTT.